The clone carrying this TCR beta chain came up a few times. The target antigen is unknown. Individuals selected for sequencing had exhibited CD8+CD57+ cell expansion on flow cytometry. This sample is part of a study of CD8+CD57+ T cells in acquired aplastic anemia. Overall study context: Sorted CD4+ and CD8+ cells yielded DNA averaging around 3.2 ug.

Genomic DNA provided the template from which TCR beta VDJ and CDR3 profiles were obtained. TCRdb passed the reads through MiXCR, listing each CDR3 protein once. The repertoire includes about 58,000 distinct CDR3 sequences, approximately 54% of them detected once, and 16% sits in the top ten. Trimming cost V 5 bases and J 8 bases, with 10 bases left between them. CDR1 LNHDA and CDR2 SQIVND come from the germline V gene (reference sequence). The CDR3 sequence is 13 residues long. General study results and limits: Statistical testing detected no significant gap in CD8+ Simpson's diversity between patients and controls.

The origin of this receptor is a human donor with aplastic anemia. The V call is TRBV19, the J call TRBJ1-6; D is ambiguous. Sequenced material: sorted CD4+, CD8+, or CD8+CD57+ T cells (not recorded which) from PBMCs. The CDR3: CASSFEGDSPLHF. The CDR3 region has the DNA TGTGCCAGTAGTTTCGAGGGAGATTCACCCCTCCACTTT.